This T cell receptor beta chain was sequenced during a study of graft-versus-host responses after intestinal transplantation. The wider study: The transplants performed in recipients were multivisceral, liver-intestinal, or isolated intestinal. All recipients got anti-thymocyte globulin induction, then tacrolimus and steroids for roughly 3 years. Study-wide results and caveats: Recipient-marrow GvH clones were detected, some having first appeared in ileum or blood. Within the allografts of patients who had graft-donor T cell macrochimerism, graft-versus-host to host-versus-graft clonal ratios were high.

CDR1 is ENHRY and CDR2 is SYGVKD in the germline V gene. There are 13 residues in the CDR3. The V end was cut by 8 bases, the J end by 2 bases, with 11 bases between. Here immunoSEQ multiplex PCR was the method, and the copy in TCRdb shows in-frame clones only, minus some. The data contain around 110,000 clones, less than 95% of them singletons. Remarks on this clone: Its target is unknown.

The material was unstimulated CD4+ T cells sorted from spleen or lymph node cells, obtained before intestinal transplant. The chain is built from TRBV10-3 and TRBJ2-3, with D unclear. The receptor's source is a human donor who received an intestinal transplant. The CDR3 sequence: CAIALYSTDTQYF. CDR3 nucleotide sequence: TGTGCCATCGCCCTGTACTCCACAGATACGCAGTATTTT.